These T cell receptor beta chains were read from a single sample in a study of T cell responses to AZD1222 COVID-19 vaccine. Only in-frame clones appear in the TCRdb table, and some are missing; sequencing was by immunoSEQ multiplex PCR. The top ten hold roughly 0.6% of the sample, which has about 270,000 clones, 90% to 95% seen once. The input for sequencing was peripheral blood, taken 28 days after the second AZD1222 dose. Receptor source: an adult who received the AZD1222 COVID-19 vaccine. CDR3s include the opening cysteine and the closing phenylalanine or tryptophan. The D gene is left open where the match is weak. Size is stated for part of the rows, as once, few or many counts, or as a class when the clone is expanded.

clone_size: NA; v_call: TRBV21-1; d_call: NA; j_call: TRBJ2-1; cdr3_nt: TGTGCCAGCAGCAAGAGATTTCGGAGCGGGAGGCCTCTCAATGAGCAGTTCTTC; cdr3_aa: CASSKRFRSGRPLNEQFF
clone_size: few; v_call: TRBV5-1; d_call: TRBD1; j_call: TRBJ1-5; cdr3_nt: TGCGCCAGCAGCAAAGGGACAGGGGCGAGGGAGCCCCAGCATTTT; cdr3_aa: CASSKGTGAREPQHF
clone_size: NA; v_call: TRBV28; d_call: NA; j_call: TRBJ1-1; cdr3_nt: TGTGCCAGCAGTTTAAAGTGGGATCCGGCTTTCTTT; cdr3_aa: CASSLKWDPAFF
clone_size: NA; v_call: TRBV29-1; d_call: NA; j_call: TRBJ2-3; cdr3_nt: TGCAGCGTGGGCCCCCAGGTGGGTACGCAGTATTTT; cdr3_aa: CSVGPQVGTQYF
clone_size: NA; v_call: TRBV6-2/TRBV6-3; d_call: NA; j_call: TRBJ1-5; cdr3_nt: TGTGCCAGCAGCAGCCACAATCAGCCCCAGCATTTT; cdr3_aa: CASSSHNQPQHF
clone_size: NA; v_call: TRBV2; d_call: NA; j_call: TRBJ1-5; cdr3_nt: TGTGCCAGCAGTGATGGGTTGGGCCAGCCCCAGCATTTT; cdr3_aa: CASSDGLGQPQHF
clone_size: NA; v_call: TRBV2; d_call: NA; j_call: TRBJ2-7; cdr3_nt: TGTGCCAGCAGCGAGCAGTACTACGAGCAGTACTTC; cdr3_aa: CASSEQYYEQYF
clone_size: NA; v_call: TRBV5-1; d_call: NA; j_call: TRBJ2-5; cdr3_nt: TGCGCCAGCAGCCTACTAGTGGGTCAAGAGACCCAGTACTTC; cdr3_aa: CASSLLVGQETQYF
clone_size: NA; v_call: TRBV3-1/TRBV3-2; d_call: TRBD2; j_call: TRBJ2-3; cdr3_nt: TGTGCCAGCAGCCAAACGAGCGGGAGGGGTACAGATACGCAGTATTTT; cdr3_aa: CASSQTSGRGTDTQYF
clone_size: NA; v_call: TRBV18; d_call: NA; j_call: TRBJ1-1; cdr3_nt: TGTGCCAGCTCACCACCGACCCCCCGGGGCACTGAAGCTTTCTTT; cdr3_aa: CASSPPTPRGTEAFF
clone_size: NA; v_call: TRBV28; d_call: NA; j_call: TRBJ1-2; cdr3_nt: TGTGCCAGCAGCCTAAGGAACTATGGCTACACCTTC; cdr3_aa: CASSLRNYGYTF
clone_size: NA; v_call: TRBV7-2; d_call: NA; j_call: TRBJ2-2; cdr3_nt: TGTGCCAGCAGCTTAAGGCAGGTCCCGGGGGAGCTGTTTTTT; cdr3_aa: CASSLRQVPGELFF
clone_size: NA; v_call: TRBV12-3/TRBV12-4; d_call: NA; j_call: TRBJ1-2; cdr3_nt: TGTGCCAGCAGTCTCGGCTATGGCTACACCTTC; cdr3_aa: CASSLGYGYTF
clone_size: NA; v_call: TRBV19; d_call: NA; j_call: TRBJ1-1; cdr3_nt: TGTGCCAGTACCGGGTTCACTGAAGCTTTCTTT; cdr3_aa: CASTGFTEAFF
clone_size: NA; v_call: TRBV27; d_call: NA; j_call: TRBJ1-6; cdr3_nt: TGTGCCAGCAGTTTGGTGAGGGGTAATTCACCCCTCCACTTT; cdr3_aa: CASSLVRGNSPLHF
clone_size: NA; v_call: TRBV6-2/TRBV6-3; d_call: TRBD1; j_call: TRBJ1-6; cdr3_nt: TGTGCCAGCAGTTACCGGGACAGGGGTCTAAATTCACCCCTCCACTTT; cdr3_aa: CASSYRDRGLNSPLHF
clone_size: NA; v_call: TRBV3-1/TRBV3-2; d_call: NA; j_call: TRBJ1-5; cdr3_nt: TGTGCCAGCAGCCAAGATCCAACAGAGAATCAGCCCCAGCATTTT; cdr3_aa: CASSQDPTENQPQHF
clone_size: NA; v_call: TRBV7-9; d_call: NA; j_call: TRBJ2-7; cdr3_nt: TGTGCCAGCAGCTTAACCGGACAGCGCTACGAGCAGTACTTC; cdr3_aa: CASSLTGQRYEQYF
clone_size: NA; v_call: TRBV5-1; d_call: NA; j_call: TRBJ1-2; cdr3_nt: TGCGCCAGCAGCTTGAGCCCACCCCCGGGCGGGGGCCAGGGCTACACCTTC; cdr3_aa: CASSLSPPPGGGQGYTF
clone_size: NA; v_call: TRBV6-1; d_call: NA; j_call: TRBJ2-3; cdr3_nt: TGTGCCAGCCGTGAGTCGGGCACAGATACGCAGTATTTT; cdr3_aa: CASRESGTDTQYF
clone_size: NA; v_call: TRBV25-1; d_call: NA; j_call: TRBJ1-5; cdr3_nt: TGTGCCAGCAGTCCGGGTGGGAGGGGTGAACAGCCCCAGCATTTT; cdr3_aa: CASSPGGRGEQPQHF
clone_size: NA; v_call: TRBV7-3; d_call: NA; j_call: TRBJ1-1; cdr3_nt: TGTGCCAGCAGCTTCAGCCTGAACACTGAAGCTTTCTTT; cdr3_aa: CASSFSLNTEAFF
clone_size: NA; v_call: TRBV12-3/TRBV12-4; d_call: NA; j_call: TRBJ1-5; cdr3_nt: TGTGCCAGCAGTTTTGGGGGTCAACAGCCCCAGCATTTT; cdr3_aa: CASSFGGQQPQHF
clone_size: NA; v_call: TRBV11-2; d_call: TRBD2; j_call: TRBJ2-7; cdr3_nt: TGTGCCAGCAGCTTGATTAGCGGGAGGGCCTACGAGCAGTACTTC; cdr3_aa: CASSLISGRAYEQYF
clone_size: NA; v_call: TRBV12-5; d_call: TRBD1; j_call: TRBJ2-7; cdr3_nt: TGTGCTAGTGGTTCCACGGGACAGGGCGAGGAGCAGTACTTC; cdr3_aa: CASGSTGQGEEQYF
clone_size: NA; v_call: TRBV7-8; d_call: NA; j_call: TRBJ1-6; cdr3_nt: TGTGCCAGCAGCTACCTACCTCCCTCAGGGACTAATTCACCCCTCCACTTT; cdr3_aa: CASSYLPPSGTNSPLHF
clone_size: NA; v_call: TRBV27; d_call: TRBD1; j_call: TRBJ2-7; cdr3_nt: TGTGCCAGCAGTTTATTTCAGGGGGCGAGCGAGCAGTACTTC; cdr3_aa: CASSLFQGASEQYF
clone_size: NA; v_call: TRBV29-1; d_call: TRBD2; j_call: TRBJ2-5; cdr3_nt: TGCAGCGAACGAACTAGCGGGAGTCTGGACCAGTACTTC; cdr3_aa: CSERTSGSLDQYF